A single sample is the source of the 28 T cell receptor beta chains below, sequenced in a study of blood T cell repertoires in COVID-19. Produced via immunoSEQ multiplex PCR; TCRdb's table is partial and in-frame only. The sample includes about 62,000 clones, 85% to 90% seen only once; the top ten take 0.95% to 1.5%. The sequencing sample was made of peripheral blood. These receptors originate from a woman in her fifties or sixties with acute or convalescent COVID-19.

The chain recombines TRBV2 with TRBJ1-2; 9 bases fit TRBD1. CDR1 is SNHLY, CDR2 FYNNEI, per germline. J lost 0 bases, V lost 6 bases, and 8 bases had no gene match. The length of the CDR3 is 16 residues. CDR3 amino acids: CASSGDRGASNYGYTF. CDR3 bases: TGTGCCAGCAGCGGTGACAGGGGGGCCTCTAACTATGGCTACACCTTC.

The J gene is TRBJ1-2, the V gene TRBV7-2; the D gene is possibly TRBD1 (5 bases). Germline assignment: CDR1 SGHTA and CDR2 FQGNSA. Trimming shortened V by 6 bases and J by 4 bases, and 18 bases separated the two germline ends. This CDR3 has 15 residues. In nucleotides, the CDR3 is TGTGCCAGCAGGGAGGGAAGGGGAAGGGGCTATGGCTACACCTTC. It codes for CASREGRGRGYGYTF.

This chain connects TRBV7-9 to TRBJ1-5, with 7 bases matching TRBD1. Germline V gene lookup returns CDR1 SEHNR and CDR2 FQNEAQ (reference sequence). After removal of 5 bases from V and 4 bases from J, the junction contained 8 bases not matched to a gene. The CDR3 contains 15 residues. The CDR3 DNA reads as TGTGCCAGCAGCCCGGACAGGTTTGGAAATCAGCCCCAGCATTTT. Translating gives CASSPDRFGNQPQHF.

The chain joins TRBV19 to TRBJ1-5, with D maybe TRBD1 (5 bases). V lost 3 bases and J lost 6, with 21 bases in between. The CDR3 is made up of 17 amino acids. CDR1 and CDR2 (germline): LNHDA, SQIVND (reference sequence). As DNA, the CDR3 is TGTGCCAGTAGTATGCGGCAGGGCCTCCTGTTGCTTCAGCCCCAGCATTTT. Translating it yields CASSMRQGLLLLQPQHF.

The CDR3 nucleotides read TGTGCCAGCAGCGCCACAACGAGGTATGGCTACACCTTC. It translates to CASSATTRYGYTF. V is TRBV5-4 and J is TRBJ1-2, with unresolved D. The CDR3 is made up of 13 amino acids. CDR1 and CDR2 (germline): SGHNT, YYREEE (reference sequence). V lost 4 bases and J 5 bases, leaving 12 bases between the germline ends.

The gene calls are TRBV28 and TRBJ2-7, with 9 bases lining up with TRBD1. With V trimmed by 6 bases and J by 11 bases, 23 bases remained unmatched. There are 17 residues in the CDR3. Germline V gene sequence: CDR1 MDHEN, CDR2 SYDVKM. In DNA, the CDR3 is TGTGCCAGCAGCCGAGGACAGGGGACAGGTAACTCCAAATTTAAGTACGTC. Its translation: CASSRGQGTGNSKFKYV.

V and J are TRBV2 and TRBJ2-2; TRBD1 agrees at 7 bases. Germline V gene data show CDR1 as SNHLY and CDR2 as FYNNEI. The CDR3 is made up of 15 amino acids. The V gene end was trimmed by 3 bases and the J gene end by 4 bases; junction bases not matched to a gene: 5. The CDR3: CASSEGDRATGELFF. The CDR3, as DNA: TGTGCCAGCAGTGAGGGAGACAGGGCCACCGGGGAGCTGTTTTTT. The entire variable domain, with the rest obtained from reference TRBV2 and TRBJ2-2, is as follows: EPEVTQTPSHQVTQMGQEVILRCVPISNHLYFYWYRQILGQKVEFLVSFYNNEISEKSEIFDDQFSVERPDGSNFTLKIRSTKLEDSAMYFCASSEGDRATGELFFGEGSRLTVL.

This chain uses TRBV19 with TRBJ1-3; 8 bases map to TRBD1. Germline CDR1 reads LNHDA; CDR2 reads SQIVND (reference sequence). CDR3 length: 14 amino acids. Losses at the gene ends were 6 bases for V and 4 bases for J; bases not matched to a gene: 5. The CDR3 reads CASRPGGVGNTIYF. The DNA of the CDR3 is TGTGCCAGTAGGCCAGGGGGCGTGGGAAACACCATATATTTT.

In nucleotides, the CDR3 is TGTGCCTGGAGTGTACAGGTCGCGGGAAGGCTGTTTTTT. It translates to CAWSVQVAGRLFF. J is TRBJ1-4 and V is TRBV30; a weak D match, TRBD1 (5 bases). The length of the CDR3 is 13 residues. From germline, CDR1 is GTSNPN and CDR2 SVGIG (reference sequence). With 0 bases removed from V and 14 bases from J, the gap between germline ends came to 16 bases.

This clone was recorded a few times. This chain links TRBV6-2 or TRBV6-3 with TRBJ2-5; 8 bases agree with TRBD2. V shed 5 bases and J 3 bases; nucleotides not matched to a gene: 8. This CDR3 comprises 15 residues. Germline values: CDR1 MNHEY, CDR2 SVGEGT. The chain's CDR3 is CASSLLAENEETQYF. The DNA of the CDR3 is TGTGCCAGCAGTCTACTAGCGGAAAACGAAGAGACCCAGTACTTC.

J is TRBJ1-1 and V is TRBV11-3, with D hard to call. The V gene's germline CDR1 is SGHNT and CDR2 YENEEA. This CDR3 is 14 amino acids long. The germline V and J ends were trimmed by 1 base and 0 bases, with 6 bases remaining between them. Here the CDR3 DNA reads TGTGCCAGCAGCTTAGGCGGGGTGAACACTGAAGCTTTCTTT. This gives the protein CASSLGGVNTEAFF.

The V and J genes are TRBV10-1 and TRBJ2-2; 8 positions agree with TRBD1. CDR1 is WNHNN and CDR2 is SYGVQD in the germline V gene (reference sequence). The CDR3 contains 14 residues. The ends lost 6 bases at V and 4 bases at J; junction bases unmatched: 4. The chain's CDR3 is CASRDRAGTGELFF. As DNA, the CDR3 is TGCGCCAGCAGGGACAGGGCGGGCACCGGGGAGCTGTTTTTT.

This chain connects TRBV6-5 to TRBJ2-7; tentative D call: TRBD2 (5 bases). Trimming cost V 7 bases and J 3 bases, with 13 bases left between them. CDR1 and CDR2 from the germline V gene are MNHEY and SVGAGI. This CDR3 has 13 amino acids. DNA of the CDR3: TGTGCCAGCACCCAACTAGTACGCTACGAGCAGTACGTC. Encoded protein: CASTQLVRYEQYV.

In the case of this clone: Additional DNA sequences in this sample encode the identical CDR3. The genes are TRBV6-1 and TRBJ1-2; the D is unclear. The CDR3 contains 11 residues. Germline V gene sequence: CDR1 MNHNS, CDR2 SASEGT. V lost 2 bases and J 8 bases, leaving 6 bases between the germline ends. The CDR3 nucleotides are TGTGCCAGCAGTGAATCCCTGGGCTACACCTTC. Translating it yields CASSESLGYTF.

The rearrangement joins TRBV27 to TRBJ2-3; 11 bases map to TRBD2. Germline CDR1 is MNHEY and CDR2 is SMNVEV (reference sequence). This CDR3 contains 15 residues. After removal of 4 bases from V and 4 bases from J, the junction contained 4 bases not matched to a gene. CDR3 sequence: CASSSGTSGADTQYF. The CDR3 DNA reads as TGTGCCAGCAGTTCCGGGACTAGCGGAGCAGATACGCAGTATTTT.

In this sample, this clone turned up a few times. V and J are TRBV6-5 and TRBJ1-5, with 9 nucleotides matching TRBD1. Losses at the gene ends were 0 bases for V and 4 bases for J; bases not matched to a gene: 1. CDR1 is MNHEY and CDR2 is SVGAGI in the germline V gene. The CDR3 consists of 15 residues. The CDR3 spells CASSYSGTGNQPQHF. CDR3 sequence (DNA): TGTGCCAGCAGTTACTCAGGGACAGGGAATCAGCCCCAGCATTTT.

The CDR3 loop is CASNPVGQGRTGELFF. DNA of the CDR3: TGTGCCAGCAATCCTGTTGGACAGGGTCGCACCGGGGAGCTGTTTTTT. V gene TRBV27 combines with J gene TRBJ2-2, with TRBD1 matching over 8 bases. V was clipped by 7 bases and J by 4 bases; unmatched bases: 11. CDR3 size: 16 residues. Germline V gene lookup returns CDR1 MNHEY and CDR2 SMNVEV (reference sequence).

The chain recombines TRBV19 with TRBJ1-1; possible D gene TRBD1, 6 bases. There are 14 residues in the CDR3. Trimming left V 5 bases short and J 5 bases short, with 15 bases between. Germline-derived CDR1 and CDR2 are LNHDA and SQIVND (reference sequence). CDR3 DNA sequence: TGTGCCAGTAGTTCACAGGGTGAAGGGACTGAAGCTTTCTTT. Residues: CASSSQGEGTEAFF.

The J gene is TRBJ2-7, the V gene TRBV6-5; weak D call: TRBD1 (7 bases). The length of the CDR3 is 14 residues. Germline V gives CDR1 MNHEY, CDR2 SVGAGI. V gave up 7 bases and J gave up 1 base, with 14 bases separating them. CDR3 sequence: CASNRQGGSYEQYV. The CDR3 nucleotides are TGTGCCAGCAATCGACAGGGAGGTTCCTACGAGCAGTACGTC.

CDR3 amino acids: CASSRTSGPYEQYV. The CDR3 DNA reads TGTGCCAGCAGTAGGACTAGCGGACCCTACGAGCAGTACGTC. The chain carries TRBV27 and TRBJ2-7, with 10 bases matching TRBD2. There are 14 residues in the CDR3. The V segment lost 5 bases and the J segment 2 bases; nucleotides outside the gene matches: 3. Germline-derived CDR1 and CDR2 are MNHEY and SMNVEV (reference sequence).

The J gene is TRBJ1-2, the V gene TRBV19; 10 bases match TRBD1. The J segment lost 4 bases and the V segment lost 1 base, leaving 6 bases of the junction unmatched. The V gene's germline CDR1 is LNHDA and CDR2 SQIVND (reference sequence). This CDR3 spans 16 amino acids. Here the CDR3 DNA reads TGTGCCAGTAGTATAGCCACCGGGACAGGGGTCTATGGCTACACCTTC. Translated, it gives CASSIATGTGVYGYTF.

The chain employs TRBV6-1 and TRBJ1-2; tentatively, D is TRBD1 (6 bases). The length of the CDR3 is 15 residues. V gave up 2 bases and J gave up 4 bases, with 14 bases separating them. Germline V gene data show CDR1 as MNHNS and CDR2 as SASEGT. The CDR3: CASSEWGTKGYGYTF. The CDR3 nucleotides are TGTGCCAGCAGTGAATGGGGGACAAAGGGCTATGGCTACACCTTC.

Only a few counts were recorded for this clone. The CDR3 DNA reads TGTGCCAGCAGCACCCGGGGGGCCGTCTATGGCTACACCTTC. Its protein product is CASSTRGAVYGYTF. J is TRBJ1-2 and V is TRBV6-4, with a tentative D call TRBD1 (6 bases). The CDR3 runs to 14 residues. The germline V gene encodes CDR1 MRHNA and CDR2 SNTAGT. Deletions cut 6 bases from V and 4 bases from J, with 15 bases between.

This clone was seen a single time. The chain recombines TRBV3-1 (or the pseudogene TRBV3-2) with TRBJ1-2; 9 bases align to TRBD1. The CDR3 has 16 residues. The J segment lost 0 bases and the V segment lost 5 bases, leaving 7 bases of the junction unmatched. Germline V gene sequence: CDR1 LGHDT, CDR2 YNNKEL (reference sequence). The CDR3 DNA is TGTGCCAGCAGCTCGACAGGGGGGGTGCCTAACTATGGCTACACCTTC. Its translation is CASSSTGGVPNYGYTF.

The chain carries TRBV24-1 and TRBJ2-3, with 7 nucleotides matching TRBD2. V gave up 4 bases and J gave up 1 base; unmatched junction bases: 13. The germline CDR1 and CDR2 sequences are KGHDR and SFDVKD. The length of the CDR3 is 18 residues. The CDR3 here is CATSDPRPRAGGTDTQYF. DNA for the CDR3: TGTGCCACCAGTGACCCCCGACCCAGGGCGGGAGGCACAGATACGCAGTATTTT.

V is TRBV6-2 or TRBV6-3 and J is TRBJ1-1, with 7 nucleotides matching TRBD1. The CDR3 has 16 amino acids. Germline V gene sequence: CDR1 MNHEY, CDR2 SVGEGT. V shed 2 bases and J 5 bases; nucleotides not matched to a gene: 11. The CDR3 loop is CASSYLLYRGGTEAFF. CDR3 in DNA: TGTGCCAGCAGTTACCTCTTATACAGGGGTGGAACTGAAGCTTTCTTT.

The V gene is TRBV9, the J gene TRBJ1-2; 8 bases fit TRBD1. With 5 bases clipped from V and 7 bases from J, the junction kept 7 bases outside the gene matches. Looked up from germline, CDR1 is SGDLS and CDR2 is YYNGEE. The CDR3 extends over 13 amino acids. CDR3 sequence reads: CASRQTGTGGYTF. CDR3 nucleotide sequence: TGTGCCAGCAGGCAGACAGGGACAGGTGGCTACACCTTC.

The chain links TRBV6-5 to TRBJ1-4; D is possibly TRBD1 (6 bases). CDR3 length: 12 residues. CDR1 and CDR2 (germline): MNHEY, SVGAGI. V lost 8 bases, J lost 5 bases, and 9 bases lay in between. CDR3 amino acids: CASARGNEKLFF. The CDR3 DNA reads as TGTGCCAGCGCCAGGGGCAATGAAAAACTGTTTTTT.